A single sample gave rise to the 26 T cell receptor beta chains below, sequenced in a study of response to subunit inactivated influenza vaccine. Via MiXCR, TCRdb re-called the RT-PCR reads, giving one row per CDR3 protein. The repertoire holds fewer than 800,000 distinct CDR3 sequences, with 15% to 19% as singletons. The material was PBMCs from blood, obtained 11 to 12 days after vaccination. The receptors shown here come from a man in his forties or fifties who received an inactivated influenza vaccine.

The chain recombines TRBV7-6 with TRBJ2-3; no clear D gene. This CDR3 region has 14 residues. Trimming stripped 3 bases from V and 6 bases from J, with 13 bases between. The germline V gene encodes CDR1 SGHVS and CDR2 FNYEAQ. The chain's CDR3 is CASSFRAPSDTQYF. In DNA form, the CDR3 reads TGTGCCAGCAGCTTCCGGGCCCCCTCCGATACGCAGTATTTT.

This clonotype was detected a few times. The chain recombines TRBV4-3 with TRBJ1-2, with 7 bases matching TRBD1. The V and J ends lost 3 bases and 5 bases, in that order; junction bases with no gene match: 9. Germline V gives CDR1 LGHNA, CDR2 YSLEER. The CDR3 loop spans 15 amino acids. The CDR3 sequence: CASSQEDRQSYGYTF. The CDR3 region has the DNA TGCGCCAGCAGCCAGGAGGACAGGCAAAGTTATGGCTACACCTTC.

The chain has TRBV6-2 or TRBV6-3 and TRBJ2-3, with 9 bases aligning to TRBD2. After removal of 6 bases from V and 4 bases from J, the junction contained 11 bases not matched to a gene. Germline assignment: CDR1 MNHEY and CDR2 SVGEGT. CDR3 length equals 16 residues. The CDR3 coding sequence is TGTGCCAGCAGACCCGGACGCGGGAGGGCCCCAGATACGCAGTATTTT. This translates into CASRPGRGRAPDTQYF.

This chain connects TRBV4-1 to TRBJ2-3; D remains unclear. Germline CDR1 is MGHRA and CDR2 is YSYEKL. The CDR3 length is 13 residues. The V gene lost 4 bases and the J gene lost 2 bases, with 7 bases spanning the gap. The CDR3, as DNA: TGCGCCAGCAGCCCTCAAGACACAGATACGCAGTATTTT. Translated: CASSPQDTDTQYF.

This chain links TRBV20-1 with TRBJ2-7; no reliable D call. The germline V and J ends were trimmed by 3 bases and 0 bases, with 12 bases remaining between them. Germline CDR1 is DFQATT and CDR2 is SNEGSKA (reference sequence). The CDR3 has 14 residues. The CDR3: CSASTPHSSYEQYF. CDR3 in DNA: TGCAGTGCTAGTACCCCACATAGCTCCTACGAGCAGTACTTC.

This clonotype turned up a few times. This chain connects TRBV7-9 to TRBJ2-5; D is possibly TRBD2 (6 bases). V gave up 1 base and J gave up 3 bases, with 15 bases separating them. There are 16 residues in the CDR3. The germline V gene has CDR1 SEHNR and CDR2 FQNEAQ (reference sequence). The DNA of the CDR3 is TGTGCCAGCAGCTTAGGAATCGCGTCTAGCGAAGAGACCCAGTACTTC. Translated, it gives CASSLGIASSEETQYF.

This clonotype was recorded at least ten times. The chain is built from TRBV18 and TRBJ2-6; TRBD2 aligns across 10 bases. CDR3 size: 18 residues. CDR1 and CDR2 from the germline V gene are KGHSH and LQKENI. The trim removed 2 bases at V and 0 bases at J, leaving 4 bases unmatched. For the CDR3, the DNA is TGTGCCAGCTCACCAAGCCTAGCGGGAGTCTCTGGGGCCAACGTCCTGACTTTC. This translates into CASSPSLAGVSGANVLTF.

The CDR3 DNA reads as TGCGCCAGCAGCCCAAAACCCGGGACAGGGGACACAGATACGCAGTATTTT. Protein product: CASSPKPGTGDTDTQYF. This chain uses TRBV4-3 with TRBJ2-3, with 10 positions matching TRBD1. CDR1 is LGHNA and CDR2 is YSLEER in the germline V gene. The CDR3 contains 17 residues. Germline trimming cut 4 bases from V and 2 bases from J; bases unmatched to any gene: 9.

This clonotype was recorded a few times. The chain recombines TRBV6-2 or TRBV6-3 with TRBJ2-2, with a weak D call TRBD1 (5 bases). CDR3 length equals 15 residues. The V end was cut by 5 bases, the J end by 0 bases, with 10 bases between. Germline assignment: CDR1 MNHEY and CDR2 SVGEGT. CDR3 amino acids: CASSRRVSNTGELFF. Here the CDR3 DNA reads TGTGCCAGCAGTCGCAGGGTATCGAACACCGGGGAGCTGTTTTTT.

J is TRBJ2-5 and V is TRBV27; D is tentatively TRBD1 or TRBD2 (7 bases each). The germline V gene encodes CDR1 MNHEY and CDR2 SMNVEV (reference sequence). The germline V and J ends were trimmed by 8 bases and 5 bases, with 21 bases remaining between them. The CDR3 is made up of 15 amino acids. Written as DNA, the CDR3 is TGTGCCAGCGTCATTGGTCGACAGGGAGGGGAGACCCAGTACTTC. It specifies CASVIGRQGGETQYF.

This clonotype was picked up a small number of times. J is TRBJ1-4 and V is TRBV30, with D hard to call. The V gene's germline CDR1 is GTSNPN and CDR2 SVGIG (reference sequence). Trimming stripped 4 bases from V and 0 bases from J, with 9 bases between. This CDR3 is built from 14 residues. CDR3 sequence: CAWTHRATNEKLFF. In DNA, the CDR3 is TGTGCCTGGACCCACCGAGCAACTAATGAAAAACTGTTTTTT.

The V and J genes are TRBV6-5 and TRBJ2-3, with TRBD2 matching over 7 bases. V trimming: 2 bases; J trimming: 7 bases; junction bases outside the gene matches: 9. Germline V CDR1 and CDR2: MNHEY, SVGAGI. The CDR3 consists of 15 residues. The CDR3 DNA follows: TGTGCCAGCAGTTACAGCGTTTGGGGGGGATATACGCAGTATTTT. It encodes CASSYSVWGGYTQYF.

This clonotype has just one count. The genes are TRBV14 and TRBJ2-7, with a tentative D call TRBD2 (6 bases). The CDR3 extends over 15 amino acids. Trimming pared 2 bases from V and 0 bases from J, leaving 11 bases between. Germline CDR1 SGHDN, CDR2 FVKESK. CDR3 amino acids: CASSQREKNSYEQYF. In nucleotides, the CDR3 is TGTGCCAGCAGCCAACGGGAGAAAAACTCCTACGAGCAGTACTTC.

The V call is TRBV5-1, the J call TRBJ1-1, with TRBD1 as a possible D gene (5 bases). The CDR3 covers 14 residues. With 3 bases removed from V and 8 bases from J, the gap between germline ends came to 17 bases. From germline, CDR1 is SGHRS and CDR2 YFSETQ. As DNA, the CDR3 is TGCGCCAGCAGCTCAAATCTAAACCGGGACGAAGCTTTCTTT. The encoded protein is CASSSNLNRDEAFF.

This clonotype was detected only a few times. The rearrangement uses TRBV12-3 or TRBV12-4 and TRBJ1-2, with 11 bases that match TRBD1. The CDR3 sequence is 16 residues long. The ends lost 6 bases at V and 4 bases at J; junction bases unmatched: 10. The CDR3 DNA is TGTGCCAGCAGCGGGACAGGGGGGACCTGGGGCTATGGCTACACCTTC. Residues: CASSGTGGTWGYGYTF.

J is TRBJ1-5 and V is TRBV15, with no clear D. This CDR3 has 14 amino acids. Germline CDR1 and CDR2: LNHNV and YYDKDF (reference sequence). The V gene lost 3 bases and the J gene lost 4 bases, with 10 bases spanning the gap. CDR3 in amino acids: CATSSYLANQPQHF. As DNA, the CDR3 is TGTGCCACCAGCAGCTATCTCGCGAATCAGCCCCAGCATTTT.

This chain connects TRBV7-9 to TRBJ1-1; D is perhaps TRBD1 (5 bases). The CDR3 runs 13 residues. Germline CDR1 SEHNR, CDR2 FQNEAQ (reference sequence). The V gene lost 5 bases and the J gene lost 4 bases, with 11 bases spanning the gap. In nucleotides, the CDR3 is TGTGCCAGCAGCCGAAACCAGGGCACTGAAGCTTTCTTT. It specifies CASSRNQGTEAFF.

In its sample, this clonotype was seen many times. The chain uses TRBV29-1 and TRBJ2-1, with 9 bases lining up with TRBD2. J lost 10 bases, V lost 3 bases, and 13 bases had no gene match. CDR3 length equals 15 residues. The germline gives CDR1 SQVTM, CDR2 ANQGSEA. CDR3 sequence reads: CSVDLTSGPRGEQFF. The CDR3 coding sequence is TGCAGCGTTGACTTGACTAGCGGCCCTAGGGGAGAGCAGTTCTTC.

This chain joins TRBV7-2 and TRBJ2-5; D gene ambiguous. Germline loops: CDR1 SGHTA, CDR2 FQGNSA. The CDR3 consists of 13 residues. Trimming pared 2 bases from V and 4 bases from J, leaving 8 bases between. In DNA, the CDR3 is TGTGCCAGCAGCTTAATGGGTTTAGAGACCCAGTACTTC. Its translation is CASSLMGLETQYF.

Points on this clonotype: At one end the junction does not follow the germline gene, possibly because of a read error. The chain uses TRBV29-1 and TRBJ2-5; TRBD1 agrees at 7 bases. CDR1 and CDR2 from the germline V gene are SQVTM and ANQGSEA. This CDR3 has 13 residues. The CDR3 nucleotides are TGCAGCGGACAGGGTGGAGGCCAAGAGACCCGGTACTTC. Its protein is CSGQGGGQETRYF. Full variable domain (missing parts from reference TRBV29-1 and TRBJ2-5): SAVISQKPSRDICQRGTSLTIQCQVDSQVTMMFWYRQQPGQSLTLIATANQGSEATYESGFVIDKFPISRPNLTFSTLTVSNMSPEDSSIYLCSGQGGGQETRYFGPGTRLLVL.

This clonotype has more than one count but fewer than ten. The chain is built from TRBV7-8 and TRBJ1-2; 7 nucleotides align to TRBD1. CDR3 size: 14 residues. V shed 0 bases, J shed 8 bases, and the junction held 6 bases outside the gene matches. Germline V gene lookup returns CDR1 SGHVS and CDR2 FQNEAQ. CDR3 coding DNA: TGTGCCAGCAGCTTAGCCAAGCAGGGGGGAGGCTACACCTTC. It specifies CASSLAKQGGGYTF.

The chain couples TRBV11-2 to TRBJ1-2; D remains ambiguous. The CDR3 runs to 18 residues. Germline V gene lookup returns CDR1 SGHAT and CDR2 FQNNGV. The germline V and J ends were trimmed by 5 bases and 2 bases, with 24 bases remaining between them. The CDR3 spells CASSPRSVGDLLNYGYTF. In DNA, the CDR3 is TGTGCCAGCAGCCCCCGCAGTGTTGGCGACCTCCTAAACTATGGCTACACCTTC.

Comment on this clonotype: At one boundary the junction diverges from the germline segment, which might be a read error. The chain is built from TRBV7-7 and TRBJ2-1; 8 bases match TRBD1. The CDR3 runs 15 residues. CDR1 and CDR2 (germline): SSHAT, FNYEAQ (reference sequence). The CDR3 sequence is CASSPRQGPANEQFF. The CDR3 region has the DNA TGTGCTAGCAGCCCCCGACAGGGGCCGGCCAATGAGCAGTTCTTC.

This clonotype was counted only a few times. The chain employs TRBV6-2 or TRBV6-3 and TRBJ2-7; 7 nucleotides line up with TRBD2. Germline V CDR1 and CDR2: MNHEY, SVGEGT. The CDR3 contains 13 residues. V shed 4 bases, J shed 4 bases, and the junction held 4 bases outside the gene matches. CDR3 sequence: CASSLERDYEQYF. DNA of the CDR3: TGTGCCAGCAGTTTGGAGCGGGATTACGAGCAGTACTTC.

The chain couples TRBV28 to TRBJ2-5, with D unclear. The germline gives CDR1 MDHEN, CDR2 SYDVKM. Between the trimmed V and J ends, which lost 3 bases and 1 base, there was a span of 6 bases. This CDR3 has 13 residues. The CDR3 bases are TGTGCCAGCAGTTTTAATCCCCAAGAGACCCAGTACTTC. It yields the protein CASSFNPQETQYF.

The chain is built from TRBV4-2 and TRBJ2-1; TRBD2 aligns across 9 bases. In germline, CDR1 is LGHNA, CDR2 YNFKEQ. This CDR3 has 16 amino acids. Trimming removed 1 base from V and 7 bases from J; junction bases left unmatched: 8. CDR3 in DNA: TGTGCCAGCAGCCAAGTGGGCGGGGGGGCTTGGAATGAGCAGTTCTTC. Translating it yields CASSQVGGGAWNEQFF.